The clone carrying this T cell receptor (beta chain) was seen a handful of times. Its antigen is still unknown. Using a J-beta primer mix together with a sample-barcoded 5' primer, a second PCR was run for 7 to 11 cycles. Every single cDNA molecule received a tag from a template-switch adaptor with 12 random nucleotides. From the 5' RACE reads, TCRdb called clonotypes with MiXCR, one entry per CDR3 protein. This table has around 800,000 distinct CDR3 sequences, 44% appearing once. The source of the sample is a study of blood T cells in healthy people across ages. Study conclusions and caveats: No one knew whether donors had CMV, which possibly confounded expanded clonotype changes. Age advanced and TCR beta diversity per million T cells fell, roughly linearly.

The V end lost 7 bases, the J end lost 7 bases, and 17 bases lay between the germline ends. The CDR3 is made up of 14 amino acids. This chain joins TRBV12-3 or TRBV12-4 and TRBJ2-1; perhaps TRBD1 as D (6 bases). Sample: blood. This sequence was found in a man aged 60 to 69 in good health. Here the CDR3 reads CASTLPPRGNEQFF. CDR3 sequence (DNA): TGTGCCAGCACCCTACCACCTAGGGGGAATGAGCAGTTCTTC.